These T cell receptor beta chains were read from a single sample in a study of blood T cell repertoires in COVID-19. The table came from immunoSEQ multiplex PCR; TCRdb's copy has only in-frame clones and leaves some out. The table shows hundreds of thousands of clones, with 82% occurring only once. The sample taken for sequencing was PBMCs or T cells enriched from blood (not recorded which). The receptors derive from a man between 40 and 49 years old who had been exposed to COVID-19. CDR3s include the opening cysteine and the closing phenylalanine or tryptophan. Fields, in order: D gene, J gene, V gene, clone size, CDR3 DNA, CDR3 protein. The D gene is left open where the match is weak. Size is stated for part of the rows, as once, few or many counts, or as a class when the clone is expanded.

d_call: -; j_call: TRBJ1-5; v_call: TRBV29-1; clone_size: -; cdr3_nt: TGCAGCGTTGGTCAGGGAGGGAGCAATCAGCCCCAGCATTTT; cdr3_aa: CSVGQGGSNQPQHF
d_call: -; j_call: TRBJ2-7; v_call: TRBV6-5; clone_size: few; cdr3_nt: TGTGCCAGCAGGGCCCAGTGGGGGGATTCCTACGAGCAGTACTTC; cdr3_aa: CASRAQWGDSYEQYF
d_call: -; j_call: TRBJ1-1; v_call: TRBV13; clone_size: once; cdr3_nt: TGTGCCAGCAGCTCCTACAGGGTACCTGCTTTCTTT; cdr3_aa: CASSSYRVPAFF
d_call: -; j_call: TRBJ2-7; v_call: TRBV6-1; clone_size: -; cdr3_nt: TGTGCCAGCAGTGAAGCCCCGGGCCAGGGTTACGAGCAGTACTTC; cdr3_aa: CASSEAPGQGYEQYF
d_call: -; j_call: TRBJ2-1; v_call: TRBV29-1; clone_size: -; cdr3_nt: TGCAGCGTTGCTCGGGAGTGGAACAATGAGCAGTTCTTC; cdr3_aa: CSVAREWNNEQFF
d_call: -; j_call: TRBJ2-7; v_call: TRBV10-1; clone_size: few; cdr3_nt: TGCGCCAGCAGTGACACCCCGGTCTACGAGCAGTACTTC; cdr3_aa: CASSDTPVYEQYF
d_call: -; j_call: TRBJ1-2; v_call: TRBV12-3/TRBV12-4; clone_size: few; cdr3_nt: TGTGCCAGCACCGTAAAGGGGTATGGCTACACCTTC; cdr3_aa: CASTVKGYGYTF
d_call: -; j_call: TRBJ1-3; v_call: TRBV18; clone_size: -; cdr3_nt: TGTGCCAGCTCACCAAGAGTAGGAGGAGGAAACACCATATATTTT; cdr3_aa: CASSPRVGGGNTIYF
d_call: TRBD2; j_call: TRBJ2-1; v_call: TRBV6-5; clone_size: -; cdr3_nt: TGTGCCAGCAGTTACGACGGTAGGCGGGGGTCCAATGAGCAGTTCTTC; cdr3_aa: CASSYDGRRGSNEQFF
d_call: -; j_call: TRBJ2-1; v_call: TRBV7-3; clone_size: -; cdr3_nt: TGTGCCAGCAGCTATAACGAGGGCGGTGAGCAGTTCTTC; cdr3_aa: CASSYNEGGEQFF
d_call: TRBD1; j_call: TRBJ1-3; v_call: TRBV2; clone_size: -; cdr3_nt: TGTGCCAGCGGGAGACAGGGAATCTCTGGAAACACCATATATTTT; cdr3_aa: CASGRQGISGNTIYF
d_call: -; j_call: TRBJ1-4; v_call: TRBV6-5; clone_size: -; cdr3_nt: TGTGCCAGCAGGATGTCCGATGGCCGAAAACTGTTTTTT; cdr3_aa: CASRMSDGRKLFF
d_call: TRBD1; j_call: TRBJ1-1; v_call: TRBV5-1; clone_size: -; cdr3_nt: TGCGCCAGCAGCGCGGCGACAGGGGTAGTATCTGAAGCTTTCTTT; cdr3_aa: CASSAATGVVSEAFF
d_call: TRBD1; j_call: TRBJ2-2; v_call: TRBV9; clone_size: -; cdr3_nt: TGTGCCAGCAGCACAAGGGCACAGGGGACCGGGGAGCTGTTTTTT; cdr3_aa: CASSTRAQGTGELFF
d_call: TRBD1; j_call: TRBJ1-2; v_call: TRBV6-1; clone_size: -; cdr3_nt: TGTGCCAGCAGTGACACCGACGGGACAGGGGACTATGGCTACACCTTC; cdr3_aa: CASSDTDGTGDYGYTF
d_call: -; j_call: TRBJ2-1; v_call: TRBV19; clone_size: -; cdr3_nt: TGTGCCAGTAGTACCCCAACAGGGAGCTCCGACAATAAGCAGTTCTTC; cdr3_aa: CASSTPTGSSDNKQFF
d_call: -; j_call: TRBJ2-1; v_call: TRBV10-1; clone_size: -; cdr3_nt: TGCGCCAGCAGTGGACTTAGGAACGCCTACAATGAGCAGTTCTTC; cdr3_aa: CASSGLRNAYNEQFF
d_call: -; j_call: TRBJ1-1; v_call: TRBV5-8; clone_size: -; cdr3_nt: TGTGCCAGCAGCGAGTATACTGAAGCTTTCTTT; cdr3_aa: CASSEYTEAFF
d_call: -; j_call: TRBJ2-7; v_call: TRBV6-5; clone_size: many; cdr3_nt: TGTGCCAGCAGTTACTCGGGGCTAGGTTCCTACGAGCAGTACTTC; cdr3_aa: CASSYSGLGSYEQYF
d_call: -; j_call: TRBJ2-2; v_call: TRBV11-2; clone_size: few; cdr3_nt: TGTGCCAGCAGCGCCGACAGAAGCACCGGGGAGCTGTTTTTT; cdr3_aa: CASSADRSTGELFF
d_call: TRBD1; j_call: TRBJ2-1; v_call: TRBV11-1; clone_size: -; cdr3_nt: TGTGCCAGCAGCCTCGGGACAGGGAATTTCTATGAGCAGTTCTTC; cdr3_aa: CASSLGTGNFYEQFF
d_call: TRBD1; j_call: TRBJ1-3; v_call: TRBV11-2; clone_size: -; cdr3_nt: TGTGCCAGCAGCTTAGGCAGGGGGCCCGGTGGAAACACCATATATTTT; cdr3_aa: CASSLGRGPGGNTIYF
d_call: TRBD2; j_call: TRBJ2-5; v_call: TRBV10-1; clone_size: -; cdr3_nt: TGCGCCAGCGGGACTAGCCGAGAGACCCAGTACTTC; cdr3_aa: CASGTSRETQYF
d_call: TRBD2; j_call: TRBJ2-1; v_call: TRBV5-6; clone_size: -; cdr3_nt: TGTGCCAGCAGACCAGCGGGGCTAGCGGGGGACTTTGTGCAGTTCTTC; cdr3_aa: CASRPAGLAGDFVQFF
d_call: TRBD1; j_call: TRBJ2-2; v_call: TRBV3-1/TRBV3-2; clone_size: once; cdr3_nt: TGTGCCAGCAGCCACTTAGGACAGGCTACCGGGGAGCTGTTTTTT; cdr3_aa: CASSHLGQATGELFF
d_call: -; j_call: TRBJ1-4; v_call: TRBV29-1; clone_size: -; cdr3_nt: TGCAGCGTTGTAGTTCTCGGGATTGCAACTAATGAAAAACTGTTTTTT; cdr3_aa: CSVVVLGIATNEKLFF
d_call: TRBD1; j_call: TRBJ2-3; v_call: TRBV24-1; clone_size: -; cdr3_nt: TGTGCCACCAGTGAAAACGGACAGGGGGCCCTAGATACGCAGTATTTT; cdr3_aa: CATSENGQGALDTQYF
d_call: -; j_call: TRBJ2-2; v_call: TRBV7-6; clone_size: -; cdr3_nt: TGTGCCAGCAGTCGGGACTCCGTGAACACCGGGGAGCTGTTTTTT; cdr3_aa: CASSRDSVNTGELFF
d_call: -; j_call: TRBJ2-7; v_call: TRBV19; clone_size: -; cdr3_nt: TGTGCCAGTAGTATGGCAGGGCCTAGGAACGAGCAGTACTTC; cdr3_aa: CASSMAGPRNEQYF
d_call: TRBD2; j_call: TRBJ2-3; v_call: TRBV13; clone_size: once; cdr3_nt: TGTGCCAGCAGCTTAGCAAGCGGGAGCGTCTTGGGAAATACGCAGTATTTT; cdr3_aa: CASSLASGSVLGNTQYF
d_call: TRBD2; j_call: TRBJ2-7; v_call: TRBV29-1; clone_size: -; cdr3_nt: TGCAGCGTTGTCCCAGGGACTAGCGGGAGTAGGGCGTACGAGCAGTACTTC; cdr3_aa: CSVVPGTSGSRAYEQYF
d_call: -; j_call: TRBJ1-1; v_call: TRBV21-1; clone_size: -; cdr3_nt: TGTGCCAGCAGCCCAGGGGCGAGTCCCCGAAGGGACACTGAAGCTTTCTTT; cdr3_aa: CASSPGASPRRDTEAFF
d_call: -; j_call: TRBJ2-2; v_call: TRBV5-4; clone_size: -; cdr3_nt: TGTGCCAGCGGAATTGCGGGACTGAGCCGCTCGGGCACCGGGGAGCTGTTTTTT; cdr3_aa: CASGIAGLSRSGTGELFF
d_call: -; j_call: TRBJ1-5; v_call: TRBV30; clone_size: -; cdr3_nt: TGTGCCTGGAGTGGGACCAGGGGAGATCAGCCCCAGCATTTT; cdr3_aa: CAWSGTRGDQPQHF
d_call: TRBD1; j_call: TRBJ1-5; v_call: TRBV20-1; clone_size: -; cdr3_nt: TGCAGTGCTACCACAGGGGGGGATCAGCATTTT; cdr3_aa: CSATTGGDQHF
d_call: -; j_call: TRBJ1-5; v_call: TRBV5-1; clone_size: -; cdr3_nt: TGCGCCAGCAGCTTCGGGACACTTGGACAGCCCCAGCATTTT; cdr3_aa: CASSFGTLGQPQHF
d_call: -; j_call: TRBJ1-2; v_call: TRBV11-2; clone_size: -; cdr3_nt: TGTGCCAGCAGCTTCGACAGAGGCTATGGCTACACCTTC; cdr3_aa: CASSFDRGYGYTF
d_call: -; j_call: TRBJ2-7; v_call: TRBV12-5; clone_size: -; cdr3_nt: TGTGCTAGTGGTTTGGCGCCCGCCTATCGAGAGCAGTACTTC; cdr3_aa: CASGLAPAYREQYF
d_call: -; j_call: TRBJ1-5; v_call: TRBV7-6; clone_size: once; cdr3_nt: TGTGCCAGCAGCTTATCGGAGTTCCAGCCCCAGCATTTT; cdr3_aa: CASSLSEFQPQHF